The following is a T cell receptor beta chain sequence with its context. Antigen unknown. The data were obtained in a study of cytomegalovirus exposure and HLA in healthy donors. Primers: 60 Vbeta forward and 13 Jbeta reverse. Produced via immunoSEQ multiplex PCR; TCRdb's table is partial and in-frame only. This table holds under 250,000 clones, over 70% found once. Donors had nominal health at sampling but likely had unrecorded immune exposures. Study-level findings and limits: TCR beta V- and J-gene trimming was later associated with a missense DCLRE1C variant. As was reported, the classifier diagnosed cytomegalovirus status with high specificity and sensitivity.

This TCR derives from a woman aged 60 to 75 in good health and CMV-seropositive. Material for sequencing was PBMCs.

The CDR3 DNA reads as TGTGCCAGCAGTGGAATGGGGACTAGCACCGCAGATACGCAGTATTTT. This encodes CASSGMGTSTADTQYF. The chain has TRBV25-1 and TRBJ2-3; 9 nucleotides match TRBD2. The germline V gene encodes CDR1 MGHDK and CDR2 SYGVNS. The CDR3 length is 16 residues. Unmatched junction bases numbered 9, after V lost 4 bases and J lost 4 bases.